These 12 T cell receptor beta chains originate from one sample sequenced in a study of molecular identifiers for immune sequencing clone quantification. TCRdb called the PCR reads again in MiXCR, with one record for every CDR3 protein. The data contain tens of thousands of distinct CDR3 sequences, around 20% of them seen just once; the ten biggest clones take up roughly 1%. Sequenced: naive CD8+ T cells from blood, with Jurkat cell RNA spiked in. Indicated subset: FACS-sorted CD8+CD4-CCR7+CD45RA+ naive T cells. Source of these receptors: a human donor in good health. Some libraries in this study had Jurkat cell RNA spiked in.

To note about this clonotype: Since a much larger clone is just one base distant, this may be a read error. The chain employs TRBV29-1 and TRBJ1-1; no firm D call. The germline V gene has CDR1 SQVTM and CDR2 ANQGSEA. This CDR3 has 11 residues. The CDR3 loop reads CNVEGWTEAFF. CDR3 nucleotides: TGCAACGTTGAAGGTTGGACTGAAGCTTTCTTT.

This clonotype was found many times. CDR3 nucleotides: TGCAGTGCTAGAAACTCGCTCGGACCCCTCTTGGTGGATTCACCCCTCCACTTT. Encoded protein: CSARNSLGPLLVDSPLHF. J is TRBJ1-6 and V is TRBV20-1; D ambiguous. The CDR3 is made up of 18 amino acids. Between the trimmed V and J ends, which lost 2 bases and 8 bases, there was a span of 25 bases. Germline CDR1 DFQATT, CDR2 SNEGSKA (reference sequence).

This clonotype was observed a handful of times. V gene TRBV30 combines with J gene TRBJ2-7; D remains ambiguous. The CDR3 is 12 residues long. Trimming left V 0 bases short and J 5 bases short, with 8 bases between. CDR1 GTSNPN and CDR2 SVGIG come from the germline V gene (reference sequence). Here the CDR3 reads CAWSVLGNEQYF. The DNA for the CDR3 is TGTGCCTGGAGTGTATTGGGGAACGAGCAGTACTTC.

With respect to this clonotype: A much larger clone sits a single nucleotide away, making a read error possible. The J gene is TRBJ2-1, the V gene TRBV10-3; 9 bases are a match to TRBD2. V dropped 6 bases and J dropped 12; count of bases not matched to a gene: 15. CDR1 and CDR2 (germline): ENHRY, SYGVKD. The CDR3 totals 15 residues. DNA of the CDR3: TGTGCCATCAGCGGCGGTAGCGGGAGTATATATGGGCAGTTCTTC. This gives the protein CAISGGSGSIYGQFF.

The chain employs TRBV20-1 and TRBJ2-7; TRBD2 matches at 12 bases. CDR1 DFQATT and CDR2 SNEGSKA come from the germline V gene (reference sequence). V lost 0 bases, J lost 2 bases, and 11 bases stayed unmatched. This CDR3 has 18 amino acids. The CDR3 nucleotides read TGCAGTGCTAGAGAGACTAGCGGGAGTCCAATACTTACCTACGAGCAGTACTTC. It is translated as CSARETSGSPILTYEQYF.

V is TRBV5-5 and J is TRBJ1-2; D is unclear. Trimming pared 8 bases from V and 2 bases from J, leaving 16 bases between. The length of the CDR3 is 14 residues. Germline assignment: CDR1 SGHKS and CDR2 YYEKEE (reference sequence). The CDR3 bases are TGTGCCAGTAGCGGCGGAGCGGACAACTATGGCTACACCTTC. This encodes CASSGGADNYGYTF.

This clonotype has only a few counts. The rearrangement uses TRBV7-9 and TRBJ1-4, with a weak D call TRBD1 (5 bases). In germline, CDR1 is SEHNR, CDR2 FQNEAQ (reference sequence). This CDR3 contains 17 residues. V shed 5 bases and J shed 5 bases, with 21 bases lying between them. CDR3 sequence (DNA): TGTGCCAGCAGCGGGCGAGGGGTTGAGGGGCTAAATGAAAAACTGTTTTTT. Translating gives CASSGRGVEGLNEKLFF. The whole variable domain, filled in from reference TRBV7-9 and TRBJ1-4, reads DTGVSQNPRHKITKRGQNVTFRCDPISEHNRLYWYRQTLGQGPEFLTYFQNEAQLEKSRLLSDRFSAERPKGSFSTLEIQRTEQGDSAMYLCASSGRGVEGLNEKLFFGSGTQLSVL.

At least ten counts were recorded for this clonotype. The V call is TRBV6-5, the J call TRBJ2-2, with D possibly being TRBD1 or TRBD2 (6 bases each). Trimming pared 0 bases from V and 5 bases from J, leaving 19 bases between. Germline V gives CDR1 MNHEY, CDR2 SVGAGI. There are 18 residues in the CDR3. CDR3 nucleotide sequence: TGTGCCAGCAGTTACTCATCCTTGCGGCAGGGGAGGACCGGGGAGCTGTTTTTT. Amino acids: CASSYSSLRQGRTGELFF.

V and J are TRBV3-1 and TRBJ2-5, with D possibly being TRBD2 (5 bases). This CDR3 is 14 amino acids long. V lost 1 base, J lost 5 bases, and 11 bases lay in between. Germline V lookup: CDR1 LGHDT, CDR2 YNNKEL (reference sequence). CDR3 protein: CASSQAGMTETQYF. As DNA, the CDR3 is TGTGCCAGCAGCCAAGCCGGGATGACGGAGACCCAGTACTTC.

This clonotype was detected ten times or more. The chain is built from TRBV7-9 and TRBJ2-2, with 13 nucleotides matching TRBD2. Germline assignment: CDR1 SEHNR and CDR2 FQNEAQ (reference sequence). CDR3 length equals 19 residues. V was clipped by 4 bases and J by 5 bases; unmatched bases: 13. CDR3 loop: CASSSPSGLAGKSTGELFF. CDR3 bases: TGTGCCAGCAGCTCCCCCTCGGGACTAGCGGGAAAATCAACCGGGGAGCTGTTTTTT.

This clonotype was seen at least ten times. CDR3 in DNA: TGTGCCAGCAGAAGCCATCCAGGGGGCGGATACGAGCAGTACTTC. Amino acids: CASRSHPGGGYEQYF. V and J are TRBV28 and TRBJ2-7; 8 nucleotides line up with TRBD1. The germline gives CDR1 MDHEN, CDR2 SYDVKM. Trimming removed 6 bases from V and 4 bases from J; junction bases left unmatched: 11. The CDR3 runs 15 residues.

V is TRBV20-1 and J is TRBJ2-7; D is perhaps TRBD1 or TRBD2 (5 bases each). CDR1 DFQATT and CDR2 SNEGSKA come from the germline V gene (reference sequence). The CDR3 has 13 amino acids. V was cut by 3 bases and J by 1 base, with 10 bases left in between. The CDR3 reads CSASSRESYEQYF. The CDR3 bases are TGCAGTGCTAGTAGCAGGGAGTCCTACGAGCAGTACTTC.